These T cell receptor beta chains were read from a single sample in a study of CD8+CD57+ T cells in acquired aplastic anemia. TCRdb used MiXCR to reprocess the reads, holding one entry per CDR3 protein. Here the sample spans 150,000 to 180,000 distinct CDR3 sequences, approximately 52% being singletons. The material sequenced was sorted CD4+, CD8+, or CD8+CD57+ T cells (not recorded which) from PBMCs. These receptors all stem from a human donor with aplastic anemia. Both conserved end residues are part of each CDR3. Expanded clones are given a class, and other clones once, few, many or no size at all.

-,TRBV24-1,TRBJ2-7,CATSDSKRGQGNEQYF
-,TRBV2,TRBJ2-1,CASSAIGEQFF
many,TRBV9,TRBJ1-1,CASSVDQGAVAFF
many,TRBV7-9,TRBJ1-6,CASSLTGLSSPLHF
-,TRBV2,TRBJ2-7,CASTKDSYEQYF
many,TRBV5-4,TRBJ2-3,CASSLAGSLGAGDTQYF
-,TRBV29-1,TRBJ1-2,CSVRQGGIYGYTF
-,TRBV4-3,TRBJ2-1,CASSQDPLSSYNEQFF
few,TRBV20-1,TRBJ2-7,CSARAGTGSFNEQYF
-,TRBV20-1,TRBJ2-7,CSAPTTSGSMYEQYF
many,TRBV19,TRBJ2-7,CASSILGSSYEQYF
-,TRBV25-1,TRBJ1-5,CASSRRRYSNQPQHF
-,TRBV12-3/TRBV12-4,TRBJ2-5,CASSPNVGDPNQETQYF
-,TRBV10-3,TRBJ1-5,CAIGDREDSNQPQHF
-,TRBV15,TRBJ1-2,CATSRDGTAYGYTF
-,TRBV20-1,TRBJ1-2,CSARRESEGYGYTF
-,TRBV20-1,TRBJ2-1,CSARTGGPGNGLFF
-,TRBV29-1,TRBJ2-7,CSMRERGGDEQYF
many,TRBV4-2,TRBJ2-1,CASSRPEGGNEQFF
-,TRBV12-3/TRBV12-4,TRBJ1-6,CASTGQGLSPLHF
-,TRBV10-3,TRBJ2-1,CAIERSGADNEQFF
many,TRBV6-6,TRBJ2-5,CASSYLRTGTDQETQYF
-,TRBV20-1,TRBJ2-7,CSAKSRYHEQYF
few,TRBV7-2,TRBJ1-1,CASSWDITEAFF
once,TRBV19,TRBJ1-2,CASSIGQGANYGYTF
few,TRBV29-1,TRBJ2-5,CSSERGGETQYF
-,TRBV12-3/TRBV12-4,TRBJ2-7,CASGDRSREQYF
-,TRBV5-1,TRBJ2-7,CASSLDAGQTYEQYF
many,TRBV5-4,TRBJ2-7,CASSTWRGRASYEQYF
many,TRBV5-5,TRBJ2-1,CASSYRDRVYNEQFF
few,TRBV5-6,TRBJ1-6,CASSLVSGSNSPLHF
many,TRBV7-6,TRBJ1-1,CASSLVNTEAFF
-,TRBV10-2,TRBJ1-5,CATRQGAGPQRF
few,TRBV20-1,TRBJ2-7,CSARWEISYEQYF
-,TRBV24-1,TRBJ2-1,CATSDVDSGNEQFF
-,TRBV5-6,TRBJ2-7,CASSFTGTGTYEQYF
few,TRBV24-1,TRBJ1-5,CATSGGGYNQPQHF
-,TRBV12-3/TRBV12-4,TRBJ1-2,CASSTRDRTGARVGYTF
many,TRBV7-9,TRBJ1-3,CASSSRDSGNTIYF
many,TRBV4-2,TRBJ2-1,CASSQDEGQRPSYNEQFF
-,TRBV10-2,TRBJ2-1,CASSEPGRLNEQFF
many,TRBV4-1,TRBJ2-7,CASSQVARGGSYEQYF
-,TRBV5-1,TRBJ1-1,CASSYGQGEGTEAFF
once,TRBV10-3,TRBJ1-2,CAISESTGDYGYTF
-,TRBV2,TRBJ1-2,CASSVGGSNYGYTF
many,TRBV7-9,TRBJ1-1,CASTYGTTEAFF
-,TRBV2,TRBJ1-5,CASSEAIPVLGQSFSNQPQHF
many,TRBV7-9,TRBJ2-5,CASTSRDVQETQYF
-,TRBV19,TRBJ1-1,CASSREGENTEAFF
-,TRBV15,TRBJ2-5,CATSRGLGDSFEETQYF
-,TRBV2,TRBJ2-1,CASSERWTGSGQFF
-,TRBV24-1,TRBJ1-5,CASSGSGVVGNQPQHF
-,TRBV2,TRBJ1-1,CATKGEGTEAFF
-,TRBV5-1,TRBJ1-6,CASSLAGQGASSSPLHF
-,TRBV11-1,TRBJ2-1,CASSLGRRPYNEQFF
few,TRBV24-1,TRBJ1-6,CATSTGVTYNSPLHF
few,TRBV19,TRBJ2-7,CASSPRAGISEQYF
few,TRBV2,TRBJ2-2,CASRKEGGNTGELFF
few,TRBV15,TRBJ2-7,CATSREGSFSYEQYF